These T cell receptor beta chains were read from a single sample in a study of blood T cell repertoires in COVID-19. TCRdb's copy holds only in-frame clones and misses some; the assay was immunoSEQ multiplex PCR. This sample yields a few hundred thousand clones, of which approximately 84% are seen a single time; under 11% belongs to the top ten. The source material was PBMCs or T cells enriched from blood (not recorded which). Receptors were obtained from a woman aged 18 to 35 who had recovered from COVID-19. CDR3s include the opening cysteine and the closing phenylalanine or tryptophan. The D gene is left open where the match is weak. For some rows the clone size is stated as once, few or many, or as a class when expanded; others skip it.

TRBJ2-7	15	TRBV21-1	-	-	TGTGCCAGCAGCAAAAGAGGCGGCGGAAACTACGAGCAGTACTTC	CASSKRGGGNYEQYF
TRBJ1-4	17	TRBV14	-	-	TGTGCCAGCAGCCAAGGGATTAGCGGCTCTTTGCTTGAAAAACTGTTTTTT	CASSQGISGSLLEKLFF
TRBJ1-2	14	TRBV6-5	TRBD1	-	TGTGCCAGCAGTCGGGACAGGGGGGACTATGGCTACACCTTC	CASSRDRGDYGYTF
TRBJ1-3	11	TRBV6-5	-	few	TGTGCCAGCAGCGCTGGAAACACCATATATTTT	CASSAGNTIYF
TRBJ2-1	16	TRBV11-2	TRBD2	-	TGTGCCAGCAGCTTAGGACTACTAGCGGGGTACAATGAGCAGTTCTTC	CASSLGLLAGYNEQFF
TRBJ1-1	16	TRBV3-1/TRBV3-2	TRBD1	-	TGTGCCAGCAGCTACACAGGGGGCAGGTGGAACACTGAAGCTTTCTTT	CASSYTGGRWNTEAFF
TRBJ2-5	15	TRBV9	-	-	TGTGCCAGCAGCTCCAGCGGAACAGGGAAAGAGACCCAGTACTTC	CASSSSGTGKETQYF
TRBJ1-1	14	TRBV27	-	few	TGTGCCAGCAGCCATCGACAGACGAACACTGAAGCTTTCTTT	CASSHRQTNTEAFF
TRBJ2-2	16	TRBV11-1	-	-	TGTGCCAGCAGCCCCCTCGGAGCCTTCAGAGCCGGGGAGCTGTTTTTT	CASSPLGAFRAGELFF
TRBJ1-2	12	TRBV30	TRBD1	-	TGTGCCTGGGACAGGGGAAGTAAAGGCTACACCTTC	CAWDRGSKGYTF
TRBJ2-7	15	TRBV7-2	TRBD1	-	TGTGCCAGCAGCCCCTGGGACAGGGGCACCTACGAGCAGTACTTC	CASSPWDRGTYEQYF
TRBJ2-7	13	TRBV5-1	-	-	TGCGCCAGCAGTATGATGGGGGGTTACGAGCAGTACTTC	CASSMMGGYEQYF
TRBJ2-7	14	TRBV10-1	-	-	TGCGCCAGCAGTGAGTCGGGCAGAGACTACGAGCAGTACTTC	CASSESGRDYEQYF
TRBJ1-2	15	TRBV18	TRBD1	once	TGTGCCAGCTCACCAGGACAGGGAAAGGGTGGTGGCTACACCTTC	CASSPGQGKGGGYTF
TRBJ2-2	13	TRBV5-6	TRBD1	few	TGTGCCAGCAGCTTGGATCAAGGACAGGCGCTGTTTTTT	CASSLDQGQALFF
TRBJ2-7	15	TRBV7-9	-	-	TGTGCCAGCAGCTCCGGCATCTCACAGGCCTACGAGCAGTACTTC	CASSSGISQAYEQYF
TRBJ2-5	16	TRBV15	-	-	TGTGCCACCAGCAGAGGGTCCGCGGGGCTACAAGAGACCCAGTACTTC	CATSRGSAGLQETQYF
TRBJ2-7	16	TRBV3-1/TRBV3-2	-	-	TGTGCCAGCAGCCAAGATGCACAGGTACCCTCCTACGAGCAGTACTTC	CASSQDAQVPSYEQYF
TRBJ1-1	15	TRBV9	TRBD1	-	TGTGCCAGCAGCTTTGGCCCTGACAGGGCCACTGAAGCTTTCTTT	CASSFGPDRATEAFF
TRBJ1-4	15	TRBV2	-	-	TGTGCCAGCAGTGAAGTCTTGTCCTTTAATGAAAAACTGTTTTTT	CASSEVLSFNEKLFF
TRBJ1-5	14	TRBV19	TRBD1	-	TGTGCCAGTAGTATCGGACAGGGAGGTCAGCCCCAGCATTTT	CASSIGQGGQPQHF
TRBJ2-1	11	TRBV6-1	-	-	TGTGCCAGCAGTGATATCCCTGAGCAGTTCTTC	CASSDIPEQFF
TRBJ2-1	16	TRBV6-2/TRBV6-3	TRBD2	-	TGTGCCAGCAGTTCGACTAGCGGGATACACTACAATGAGCAGTTCTTC	CASSSTSGIHYNEQFF
TRBJ2-5	16	TRBV5-4	TRBD2	-	TGTGCCAGCAGCTTTAAGACTAGCGGGGGGGTTGAGACCCAGTACTTC	CASSFKTSGGVETQYF